The 25 T cell receptor beta chains given below trace back to one sample, sequenced in a study of long-term antiretroviral therapy in people with HIV. The assay used was immunoSEQ (version v3.0), run at survey level. The method was immunoSEQ multiplex PCR; TCRdb's version includes in-frame clones alone and lacks a portion of them. The table has 30,000 or so clones, approximately 93% seen once. The sample in question was unsorted PBMCs, obtained around 6.5 years after starting antiretroviral therapy. The receptors here all came from a woman in her forties with HIV.

This rearrangement joins TRBV6-6 to TRBJ2-7, with 11 bases that match TRBD1. The CDR3 runs to 14 residues. V gave up 5 bases and J gave up 6 bases; unmatched junction bases: 6. From germline, CDR1 is MNHNY and CDR2 SVGAGI (reference sequence). The CDR3 sequence: CASSADRGRSEQYF. The CDR3 nucleotides read TGTGCCAGCAGTGCGGACAGGGGGCGATCCGAGCAGTACTTC.

The J gene is TRBJ1-1, the V gene TRBV5-6; D possibly corresponds to TRBD1 (6 bases). The CDR3 spans 15 residues. The V and J ends lost 0 bases and 2 bases respectively, with 11 bases between them. Per the germline V gene, CDR1 is SGHDT and CDR2 is YYEEEE. CDR3 region: CASSLGPGANTEAFF. CDR3 bases: TGTGCCAGCAGCTTGGGGCCAGGGGCTAACACTGAAGCTTTCTTT.

This rearrangement joins TRBV2 to TRBJ1-3, with 7 bases that match TRBD1. The CDR3 has 14 amino acids. Germline-derived CDR1 and CDR2 are SNHLY and FYNNEI. With 6 bases clipped from V and 8 bases from J, the junction kept 10 bases outside the gene matches. DNA of the CDR3: TGTGCCAGCAGCGAGGGGGCATTAGGAGACACCATATATTTT. Encoded protein: CASSEGALGDTIYF.

This rearrangement joins TRBV5-6 to TRBJ1-1; 9 bases line up with TRBD1. Trimming removed 1 base from V and 1 base from J; junction bases left unmatched: 8. From germline, CDR1 is SGHDT and CDR2 YYEEEE. The CDR3 spans 17 residues. DNA of the CDR3: TGTGCCAGCAGCTTGTGGGGACAGGGCCGAAAGAACACTGAAGCTTTCTTT. It yields the protein CASSLWGQGRKNTEAFF.

To note about this clone: The limits of the CDR3 on the DNA are not certain, so only TCRdb's listed CDR3 is given. The chain joins TRBV28 to TRBJ2-1; TRBD1, the table's D call, was not compared with the DNA. The CDR3 spans 24 amino acids, including both terminal residues. Per germline, CDR1 MDHEN and CDR2 SYDVKM. The CDR3 is CASPPLGAPTMSSSSGQGLVEQFF.

The rearrangement links TRBV7-9 to TRBJ1-1; no clear D gene. The germline CDR1 and CDR2 sequences are SEHNR and FQNEAQ (reference sequence). Between the trimmed V and J ends, which lost 0 bases and 4 bases, there was a span of 12 bases. The CDR3 contains 15 residues. Here the CDR3 reads CASSLAGLLSTEAFF. CDR3 nucleotide sequence: TGTGCCAGCAGCTTAGCGGGCCTTTTAAGCACTGAAGCTTTCTTT. The full variable domain, its missing parts supplied by reference TRBV7-9 and TRBJ1-1, is DTGVSQNPRHKITKRGQNVTFRCDPISEHNRLYWYRQTLGQGPEFLTYFQNEAQLEKSRLLSDRFSAERPKGSFSTLEIQRTEQGDSAMYLCASSLAGLLSTEAFFGQGTRLTVV.

The chain is built from TRBV6-5 and TRBJ2-1, with 8 bases matching TRBD1. The V and J ends lost 5 bases and 9 bases, in that order; junction bases with no gene match: 6. Germline V gene lookup returns CDR1 MNHEY and CDR2 SVGAGI. CDR3 length equals 13 residues. CDR3 bases: TGTGCCAGCAGTGGTGACAGGGGTGGTGAGCAGTTCTTC. Translated: CASSGDRGGEQFF.

This sequence joins TRBV6-4 and TRBJ2-1; D might be TRBD1 or TRBD2, each matching 5 bases. CDR3 length equals 14 residues. CDR1 is MRHNA, CDR2 SNTAGT, per germline. V gave up 4 bases and J gave up 6 bases, with 13 bases separating them. The CDR3 DNA follows: TGTGCCAGCAGTGCCTCTCCCGGGGCCAATGAGCAGTTCTTC. Translation: CASSASPGANEQFF.

The gene calls are TRBV10-2 and TRBJ2-7; D unclear. V was clipped by 1 base and J by 6 bases, with 10 bases between them. Germline loops: CDR1 WSHSY, CDR2 SAAADI. The CDR3 loop spans 13 amino acids. The DNA for the CDR3 is TGCGCCAGCAGTGAGTTCCCAGTGGGCGAGCAGTACTTC. Translation gives CASSEFPVGEQYF.

This clone has only one observation. The gene calls are TRBV10-1 and TRBJ2-1; 10 nucleotides match TRBD2. Germline V gives CDR1 WNHNN, CDR2 SYGVQD (reference sequence). The CDR3 has 15 residues. V shed 4 bases and J 5 bases; nucleotides not matched to a gene: 5. The CDR3 bases are TGCGCCAGCAGTGCCGCTAGCGGGGGTGACAATGAGCAGTTCTTC. Translating it yields CASSAASGGDNEQFF.

This clone has more than one count but fewer than ten. The chain links TRBV5-6 to TRBJ1-1, with 8 bases that match TRBD1. V dropped 1 base and J dropped 1; count of bases not matched to a gene: 0. The CDR3 is 14 amino acids. Germline assignment: CDR1 SGHDT and CDR2 YYEEEE. In DNA form, the CDR3 reads TGTGCCAGCAGCTTGACAGGGGGGAACACTGAAGCTTTCTTT. This encodes CASSLTGGNTEAFF.

The V call is TRBV4-2, the J call TRBJ1-2; a weak D match, TRBD1 (6 bases). V lost 0 bases, J lost 3 bases, and 11 bases lay in between. The CDR3 is made up of 15 amino acids. The V gene's germline CDR1 is LGHNA and CDR2 YNFKEQ. As DNA, the CDR3 is TGTGCCAGCAGCCAAGAACAGGGCCCATACTATGGCTACACCTTC. Protein sequence: CASSQEQGPYYGYTF.

The gene calls are TRBV9 and TRBJ1-2; TRBD1 is a possible D gene (5 bases). V shed 0 bases and J shed 3 bases, with 12 bases lying between them. The germline gives CDR1 SGDLS, CDR2 YYNGEE. The CDR3 extends over 15 amino acids. The CDR3 sequence is CASSVGKGNDYGYTF. The CDR3, as DNA: TGTGCCAGCAGCGTAGGTAAGGGGAACGACTATGGCTACACCTTC. The entire variable domain, with the rest obtained from reference TRBV9 and TRBJ1-2, is as follows: DSGVTQTPKHLITATGQRVTLRCSPRSGDLSVYWYQQSLDQGLQFLIQYYNGEERAKGNILERFSAQQFPDLHSELNLSSLELGDSALYFCASSVGKGNDYGYTFGSGTRLTVV.

V is TRBV11-2 and J is TRBJ1-6; D gene uncertain. The V gene lost 3 bases and the J gene lost 2 bases, with 5 bases spanning the gap. This CDR3 region has 14 residues. CDR1 SGHAT and CDR2 FQNNGV come from the germline V gene. This CDR3 is CASSFRTYNSPLHF. The CDR3 nucleotides are TGTGCCAGCAGCTTTCGGACCTATAATTCACCCCTCCACTTT. The complete variable domain, with remaining parts taken from reference TRBV11-2 and TRBJ1-6, reads EAGVAQSPRYKIIEKRQSVAFWCNPISGHATLYWYQQILGQGPKLLIQFQNNGVVDDSQLPKDRFSAERLKGVDSTLKIQPAKLEDSAVYLCASSFRTYNSPLHFGNGTRLTVT.

This chain uses TRBV18 with TRBJ1-4; no clear D gene. V was pared by 1 base and J by 0 bases, with 9 bases between. In germline, CDR1 is KGHSH, CDR2 LQKENI. The length of the CDR3 is 16 residues. The CDR3 protein is CASSPQSATTNEKLFF. In DNA form, the CDR3 reads TGTGCCAGCTCACCACAGTCGGCAACAACTAATGAAAAACTGTTTTTT.

V is TRBV7-8 and J is TRBJ1-6; the D is unclear. CDR3 size: 13 residues. V was shortened by 5 bases and J by 9 bases, with 11 bases between the two germline ends. Germline CDR1 reads SGHVS; CDR2 reads FQNEAQ. Written as DNA, the CDR3 is TGTGCCAGCAGCCCCCAGGAGGGTTCACCCCTCCACTTT. It specifies CASSPQEGSPLHF.

In DNA form, the CDR3 reads TGTGCCAGCAGTTACTCCGCAGACTCTAACTATGGCTACACCTTC. Amino acids: CASSYSADSNYGYTF. The V and J genes are TRBV6-5 and TRBJ1-2; D is ambiguous. The CDR3 length is 15 residues. V was trimmed by 0 bases and J by 0 bases, leaving 8 bases between them. Germline loops: CDR1 MNHEY, CDR2 SVGAGI.

The chain couples TRBV27 to TRBJ1-5; D remains unclear. Looked up from germline, CDR1 is MNHEY and CDR2 is SMNVEV (reference sequence). The CDR3 totals 13 residues. V lost 6 bases, J lost 0 bases, and 6 bases lay in between. Here the CDR3 DNA reads TGTGCCAGCAGCCCTTATAGCAATCAGCCCCAGCATTTT. Translating gives CASSPYSNQPQHF.

This rearrangement joins TRBV6-4 to TRBJ1-2; D gene unclear. CDR1 is MRHNA and CDR2 is SNTAGT in the germline V gene. Trimming shortened V by 7 bases and J by 8 bases, and 20 bases separated the two germline ends. This CDR3 has 14 residues. The CDR3 coding sequence is TGTGCCAGCAAATCCACCTTTTTCGATCTAGGCTACACCTTC. It is translated as CASKSTFFDLGYTF.

The CDR3 DNA reads as TGTGCCAGCAGCGTAGGTTCGGGGTCGGGCGCTAATGAAAAACTGTTTTTT. Its translation is CASSVGSGSGANEKLFF. The J gene is TRBJ1-4, the V gene TRBV9; D is uncertain. The germline V gene encodes CDR1 SGDLS and CDR2 YYNGEE. The CDR3 length is 17 residues. V lost 0 bases, J lost 3 bases, and 15 bases lay in between.

The J gene is TRBJ1-2, the V gene TRBV2, with 8 bases lining up with TRBD1. Germline assignment: CDR1 SNHLY and CDR2 FYNNEI. This CDR3 contains 16 residues. Losses at the gene ends were 5 bases for V and 4 bases for J; bases not matched to a gene: 12. The CDR3 here is CASSPQQGEVRYGYTF. The CDR3 DNA reads TGTGCCAGCAGTCCCCAACAGGGGGAGGTGCGCTATGGCTACACCTTC.

CDR3: CASSQITGFSGNTIYF. CDR3 DNA: TGCGCCAGCAGCCAAATAACAGGATTCTCTGGAAACACCATATATTTT. The rearrangement links TRBV4-3 to TRBJ1-3; perhaps TRBD1 as D (5 bases). V dropped 2 bases and J dropped 0 bases, with 11 bases sitting between them. This CDR3 has 16 residues. The germline gives CDR1 LGHNA, CDR2 YSLEER.

J is TRBJ1-1 and V is TRBV5-6; 9 bases match TRBD1. J lost 3 bases, V lost 4 bases, and 7 bases had no gene match. The CDR3 has 15 residues. Germline CDR1 reads SGHDT; CDR2 reads YYEEEE. CDR3 DNA: TGTGCCAGCAGCCAATGGGACAGGGCAGACACTGAAGCTTTCTTT. This codes for CASSQWDRADTEAFF.

This CDR3 is CASSRISGGDPYNEQFF. The CDR3 DNA reads as TGTGCCAGCTCACGCATCTCAGGGGGTGATCCTTACAATGAGCAGTTCTTC. J is TRBJ2-1 and V is TRBV18, with 7 bases that match TRBD1. V was pared by 4 bases and J by 4 bases, with 13 bases of the junction left unmatched. Per germline, CDR1 KGHSH and CDR2 LQKENI. The CDR3 sequence is 17 residues long.

The CDR3 DNA sequence: TGTGCCAGCAGCTTAGGCGGGCGGCAGCGGGGGGGCACAGATACGCAGTATTTT. This translates into CASSLGGRQRGGTDTQYF. This rearrangement joins TRBV11-2 to TRBJ2-3; 9 bases are shared with TRBD2. The CDR3 totals 18 residues. Per the germline V gene, CDR1 is SGHAT and CDR2 is FQNNGV. With 1 base clipped from V and 1 base from J, the junction kept 9 bases outside the gene matches. Full variable domain (outside the CDR3, taken from reference TRBV11-2 and TRBJ2-3): EAGVAQSPRYKIIEKRQSVAFWCNPISGHATLYWYQQILGQGPKLLIQFQNNGVVDDSQLPKDRFSAERLKGVDSTLKIQPAKLEDSAVYLCASSLGGRQRGGTDTQYFGPGTRLTVL.